The 15 T cell receptor beta chains below all came from one sample that was sequenced in a study of lymphopenia after photon versus proton radiotherapy. Assay used: immunoSEQ multiplex PCR; TCRdb lists only in-frame clones, some missing. The table shows about 42,000 clones, with around four fifths occurring only once. The material sequenced was peripheral blood, taken from a patient treated with proton-based radiotherapy. These receptors were collected from a woman aged 70-85 years with pancreatic cancer.

The V call is TRBV7-9, the J call TRBJ1-2; D is ambiguous. Germline V gene data show CDR1 as SEHNR and CDR2 as FQNEAQ (reference sequence). Trimming stripped 1 base from V and 4 bases from J, with 13 bases between. This CDR3 region has 15 residues. The CDR3 DNA follows: TGTGCCAGCAGCTTAGAGGTGGCCAACTCCTATGGCTACACCTTC. It translates to CASSLEVANSYGYTF. The full variable domain, completed using reference TRBV7-9 and TRBJ1-2, is DTGVSQNPRHKITKRGQNVTFRCDPISEHNRLYWYRQTLGQGPEFLTYFQNEAQLEKSRLLSDRFSAERPKGSFSTLEIQRTEQGDSAMYLCASSLEVANSYGYTFGSGTRLTVV.

The chain couples TRBV7-6 to TRBJ2-3, with 13 bases matching TRBD2. The CDR3 covers 20 residues. The junction had 12 bases not matched to a gene; V was cut back by 3 bases and J by 0 bases. Per germline, CDR1 SGHVS and CDR2 FNYEAQ. In DNA form, the CDR3 reads TGTGCCAGCAGCTTTCAAGGACTAGCGGGAGCTCCAGGGAGCACAGATACGCAGTATTTT. It codes for CASSFQGLAGAPGSTDTQYF.

The V gene is TRBV28, the J gene TRBJ1-2; TRBD1 is a possible D gene (6 bases). Germline loops: CDR1 MDHEN, CDR2 SYDVKM. V lost 5 bases, J lost 4 bases, and 11 bases lay in between. This CDR3 has 13 residues. The CDR3 loop reads CASSPTGSYGYTF. Written as DNA, the CDR3 is TGTGCCAGCAGTCCCACAGGGTCCTATGGCTACACCTTC.

The gene calls are TRBV5-8 and TRBJ1-6; D unresolved. The CDR3 spans 14 residues. Germline values: CDR1 SGHTS, CDR2 YDEGEE. Trimming left V 0 bases short and J 9 bases short, with 10 bases between. CDR3 sequence: CASSLGSRLSPLHF. CDR3 coding DNA: TGTGCCAGCAGCTTGGGTTCCCGCCTTTCACCCCTCCACTTT.

J is TRBJ2-7 and V is TRBV10-3; D unclear. The length of the CDR3 is 12 residues. V shed 5 bases and J shed 3 bases, with 8 bases lying between them. Germline CDR1 and CDR2: ENHRY and SYGVKD. The CDR3 here is CAISRANYEQYF. The CDR3 DNA is TGTGCCATCAGTCGAGCTAACTACGAGCAGTACTTC.

The chain couples TRBV28 to TRBJ1-5; TRBD1 matches 9 bases. The germline V gene has CDR1 MDHEN and CDR2 SYDVKM. Trimming cost V 5 bases and J 0 bases; bases outside gene matches: 8. This CDR3 has 17 residues. The CDR3 spells CASSPDRGGNSNQPQHF. The CDR3 DNA reads as TGTGCCAGCAGTCCCGACAGGGGGGGGAATAGCAATCAGCCCCAGCATTTT.

This clone was seen only once. CDR3 nucleotides: TGTGCCAGCAGCCCCACCCCCCACAGGGCCATGGGGCAGTACTTC. Translation: CASSPTPHRAMGQYF. This rearrangement joins TRBV6-5 to TRBJ2-7; a weak D match, TRBD1 (6 bases). V was trimmed by 6 bases and J by 9 bases, leaving 24 bases between them. The germline CDR1 and CDR2 sequences are MNHEY and SVGAGI. CDR3 size: 15 residues.

V is TRBV10-3 and J is TRBJ1-6, with TRBD1 identical over 7 bases. Germline CDR1 and CDR2: ENHRY and SYGVKD. Unmatched junction bases numbered 6, after V lost 8 bases and J lost 8 bases. The CDR3 contains 13 residues. CDR3 DNA: TGTGCCATCGGACCGGGACAGTATTCACCCCTCCACTTT. This gives the protein CAIGPGQYSPLHF.

The V gene is TRBV6-5, the J gene TRBJ1-2; D perhaps matches TRBD1 (5 bases). Trimming pared 5 bases from V and 8 bases from J, leaving 9 bases between. The CDR3 loop spans 11 amino acids. Germline CDR1 and CDR2: MNHEY and SVGAGI. The CDR3 DNA follows: TGTGCCAGCAGTCCAGGGCGCGGCTACACCTTC. This encodes CASSPGRGYTF.

The J gene is TRBJ2-7, the V gene TRBV28, with unresolved D. The CDR3 extends over 13 amino acids. V was clipped by 10 bases and J by 2 bases, with 15 bases between them. The germline V gene encodes CDR1 MDHEN and CDR2 SYDVKM. The CDR3 loop is CATEKDGTYEQYF. CDR3 sequence (DNA): TGTGCCACTGAAAAGGACGGAACCTACGAGCAGTACTTC.

This clone came up once. This rearrangement joins TRBV5-1 to TRBJ1-2; unclear D gene. V lost 0 bases and J 3 bases, leaving 12 bases between the germline ends. Germline V gene data show CDR1 as SGHRS and CDR2 as YFSETQ. The CDR3 sequence is 15 residues long. The CDR3 DNA reads TGCGCCAGCAGCTTGGATGGGGTTCTAGACTATGGCTACACCTTC. It is translated as CASSLDGVLDYGYTF. Together with reference TRBV5-1 and TRBJ1-2, the CDR3 gives the full variable domain: KAGVTQTPRYLIKTRGQQVTLSCSPISGHRSVSWYQQTPGQGLQFLFEYFSETQRNKGNFPGRFSGRQFSNSRSEMNVSTLELGDSALYLCASSLDGVLDYGYTFGSGTRLTVV.

CDR3 DNA: TGTGCCAGCAGCTCAAGGACTAGCATGAGCATTCAGTACTTC. This sequence encodes CASSSRTSMSIQYF. The chain employs TRBV7-2 and TRBJ2-4, with 8 bases lining up with TRBD2. The CDR3 length is 14 residues. Per germline, CDR1 SGHTA and CDR2 FQGNSA. With V trimmed by 4 bases and J by 9 bases, 8 bases remained unmatched. Drawing the rest from reference TRBV7-2 and TRBJ2-4, the complete variable domain is GAGVSQSPSNKVTEKGKDVELRCDPISGHTALYWYRQSLGQGLEFLIYFQGNSAPDKSGLPSDRFSAERTGGSVSTLTIQRTQQEDSAVYLCASSSRTSMSIQYFGAGTRLSVL.

The rearrangement joins TRBV9 to TRBJ2-7; 8 nucleotides match TRBD2. V shed 0 bases, J shed 4 bases, and the junction held 6 bases outside the gene matches. Germline V lookup: CDR1 SGDLS, CDR2 YYNGEE. The CDR3 consists of 15 residues. The CDR3 loop is CASSVGGASGYEQYF. The CDR3 DNA reads TGTGCCAGCAGCGTAGGAGGGGCTAGCGGGTACGAGCAGTACTTC.

This clone was counted a few times. V and J are TRBV28 and TRBJ1-5; TRBD1 matches 10 bases. With V trimmed by 5 bases and J by 6 bases, 16 bases remained unmatched. Germline CDR1 and CDR2: MDHEN and SYDVKM. CDR3 length: 18 amino acids. The CDR3, as DNA: TGTGCCAGCAGTCCCCCAAGTAGAGACAGGGGGCGCTTTCAGCCCCAGCATTTT. This gives the protein CASSPPSRDRGRFQPQHF.

The chain is built from TRBV7-9 and TRBJ2-3, with D perhaps being TRBD1 or TRBD2 (5 bases each). Looked up from germline, CDR1 is SEHNR and CDR2 is FQNEAQ (reference sequence). V was cut by 1 base and J by 3 bases, with 11 bases left in between. This CDR3 region has 15 residues. The CDR3 spells CASSLEEGLTDTQYF. The CDR3, as DNA: TGTGCCAGCAGCTTAGAAGAGGGGCTAACAGATACGCAGTATTTT.